This entry lists 20 T cell receptor beta chains sequenced from one sample in a study of CD8+CD57+ T cells in acquired aplastic anemia listed by TCRdb under 2018. Flow cytometry had shown CD8+CD57+ cell expansion in the patients selected for sequencing. TCRdb records Illumina HiSeq 2000 as the sequencer. Genomic DNA was used as template for profiling of TCR beta VDJ combinations and CDR3 sequences. TCRdb itself trimmed the public reads at Q25 with fastp, ran MiXCR and retained productive beta chains. Under each unique CDR3 protein, matching rows form one entry showing the most common genes and DNA. The sample records approximately 120,000 distinct CDR3 sequences, about 43% of which are singletons. The top ten constitute around 2.5% of the sample. Sequenced material: sorted CD4+, CD8+, or CD8+CD57+ T cells (not recorded which) from PBMCs. The receptors shown here come from a human donor with aplastic anemia.

This rearrangement joins TRBV2 to TRBJ1-1; D remains ambiguous. CDR3 length: 15 residues. V lost 5 bases, J lost 5 bases, and 18 bases lay in between. Germline CDR1 is SNHLY and CDR2 is FYNNEI. The CDR3 reads CASSYSQPGGTEAFF. The CDR3 DNA follows: TGTGCCAGCAGTTACAGCCAGCCCGGTGGGACTGAAGCTTTCTTT.

At least ten counts were recorded for this clonotype. The chain is built from TRBV7-3 and TRBJ2-5; 7 bases are shared with TRBD2. Trimming removed 3 bases from V and 2 bases from J; junction bases left unmatched: 12. Germline V gene sequence: CDR1 SGHTA, CDR2 FQGTGA. CDR3 length equals 17 residues. The CDR3 protein is CASSFPRPGLQQETQYF. CDR3 sequence (DNA): TGTGCCAGCAGCTTCCCCCGTCCGGGACTACAACAAGAGACCCAGTACTTC.

Turning to this clonotype: This may be a read error, as it is one base from a much larger clone. The rearrangement uses TRBV27 and TRBJ2-7; TRBD1 matches 7 bases. The germline gives CDR1 MNHEY, CDR2 SMNVEV (reference sequence). The length of the CDR3 is 17 residues. CDR3 DNA sequence: TGTACCAGCAGTGCCTTCCCTCCGGGACAGTTCGACGGGGAGCAGTACGTC. It translates to CTSSAFPPGQFDGEQYV.

There are a few counts of this clonotype. The chain links TRBV18 to TRBJ1-3, with no clear D. CDR1 KGHSH and CDR2 LQKENI come from the germline V gene. With 3 bases removed from V and 2 bases from J, the gap between germline ends came to 8 bases. The CDR3 is 14 residues long. CDR3: CASSPGFTGNTIYF. CDR3 coding DNA: TGTGCCAGCTCACCGGGGTTTACTGGAAACACCATATATTTT.

This clonotype was picked up many times. The J gene is TRBJ2-7, the V gene TRBV5-1; D gene unclear. This CDR3 has 14 amino acids. CDR1 and CDR2 (germline): SGHRS, YFSETQ. The V end was cut by 0 bases, the J end by 1 base, with 8 bases between. CDR3 nucleotides: TGCGCCAGCAGCTTGGGTCCGGATTCCTACGAGCAGTACTTC. Translated, it gives CASSLGPDSYEQYF.

This clonotype appeared many times. The chain recombines TRBV9 with TRBJ1-4; D is undetermined. Trimming stripped 2 bases from V and 0 bases from J, with 8 bases between. The CDR3 contains 15 residues. CDR1 is SGDLS and CDR2 is YYNGEE in the germline V gene. CDR3 sequence (DNA): TGTGCCAGCAGCGTGGGGATTACAACTAATGAAAAACTGTTTTTT. Translated, it gives CASSVGITTNEKLFF.

The gene calls are TRBV10-2 and TRBJ2-5; 7 bases line up with TRBD2. The CDR3 is 13 residues long. Per germline, CDR1 WSHSY and CDR2 SAAADI. Losses at the gene ends were 8 bases for V and 6 bases for J; bases not matched to a gene: 9. This chain's CDR3 is CASGGGNRKTQYF. In DNA form, the CDR3 reads TGCGCCAGCGGGGGGGGGAATAGGAAGACCCAGTACTTC.

This rearrangement joins TRBV6-1 to TRBJ2-7; tentative D call: TRBD2 (5 bases). The CDR3 spans 15 residues. V was cut by 3 bases and J by 2 bases, with 14 bases left in between. The germline gives CDR1 MNHNS, CDR2 SASEGT. In DNA, the CDR3 is TGTGCCAGCAGTGAGAAAGCGGAGCCCCCCTACGAGCAGTACGTC. Amino acids: CASSEKAEPPYEQYV.

The chain couples TRBV2 to TRBJ1-2, with 7 bases matching TRBD1. CDR1 SNHLY and CDR2 FYNNEI come from the germline V gene. With 6 bases clipped from V and 3 bases from J, the junction kept 10 bases outside the gene matches. The CDR3 is made up of 15 amino acids. The CDR3 region is CASSPDTGADYGYTF. The CDR3 DNA reads as TGTGCCAGCAGCCCTGACACAGGGGCCGACTATGGCTACACCTTC. The full variable domain, completed using reference TRBV2 and TRBJ1-2, is EPEVTQTPSHQVTQMGQEVILRCVPISNHLYFYWYRQILGQKVEFLVSFYNNEISEKSEIFDDQFSVERPDGSNFTLKIRSTKLEDSAMYFCASSPDTGADYGYTFGSGTRLTVV.

On this clonotype itself: One junction end disagrees with the germline gene, perhaps due to a read error. The chain employs TRBV18 and TRBJ1-2, with a weak D call TRBD1 (5 bases). The CDR3 extends over 13 amino acids. CDR1 is KGHSH, CDR2 LQKENI, per germline. The CDR3 loop reads CASSPDSNYSYTF. DNA for the CDR3: TGTGCCAGCTCACCAGACAGTAACTATAGCTACACCTTC.

This clonotype was recorded at least ten times. The gene calls are TRBV12-3 or TRBV12-4 and TRBJ2-1; weak D call: TRBD2 (6 bases). The CDR3 has 14 amino acids. Between the trimmed V and J ends, which lost 0 bases and 6 bases, there was a span of 9 bases. The CDR3 region is CASSLAGGGNEQFF. CDR3 in DNA: TGTGCCAGCAGTTTAGCGGGGGGAGGCAATGAGCAGTTCTTC.

V and J are TRBV2 and TRBJ2-2; D possibly corresponds to TRBD2 (6 bases). Trimming left V 5 bases short and J 6 bases short, with 13 bases between. Germline V gene data show CDR1 as SNHLY and CDR2 as FYNNEI. CDR3 size: 14 residues. The CDR3 coding sequence is TGTGCCAGCAGTCCCCGCGGGGTCCCCGGGGAGCTGTTTTTT. This gives the protein CASSPRGVPGELFF. Filled out from reference TRBV2 and TRBJ2-2, the complete variable domain reads EPEVTQTPSHQVTQMGQEVILRCVPISNHLYFYWYRQILGQKVEFLVSFYNNEISEKSEIFDDQFSVERPDGSNFTLKIRSTKLEDSAMYFCASSPRGVPGELFFGEGSRLTVL.

This clonotype showed up just a few times. This chain joins TRBV12-3 or TRBV12-4 and TRBJ1-2, with a possible D match to TRBD1 (5 bases). CDR3 length: 16 amino acids. The V gene lost 6 bases and the J gene lost 2 bases, with 19 bases spanning the gap. CDR3 nucleotides: TGTGCCAGCAGGTACCGAGACAGAAAACTCAACTATGGCTACACCTTC. Translated: CASRYRDRKLNYGYTF.

This clonotype appeared many times. The rearrangement uses TRBV7-2 and TRBJ1-2; no reliable D call. Trimming removed 1 base from V and 5 bases from J, with 8 bases in between. The CDR3 runs 13 residues. Germline V gene data show CDR1 as SGHTA and CDR2 as FQGNSA. This chain's CDR3 is CASSLDAGYGYTF. The DNA for the CDR3 is TGTGCCAGCAGCTTAGACGCGGGGTATGGCTACACCTTC. The complete variable domain, with remaining parts taken from reference TRBV7-2 and TRBJ1-2, reads GAGVSQSPSNKVTEKGKDVELRCDPISGHTALYWYRQSLGQGLEFLIYFQGNSAPDKSGLPSDRFSAERTGGSVSTLTIQRTQQEDSAVYLCASSLDAGYGYTFGSGTRLTVV.

The V gene is TRBV11-1, the J gene TRBJ1-6; 7 bases align to TRBD1. Germline assignment: CDR1 SGHAT and CDR2 FQDESV (reference sequence). The J segment lost 7 bases and the V segment lost 4 bases, leaving 1 base of the junction unmatched. This CDR3 is 13 amino acids long. CDR3 residues: CASSSQGNSPLHF. The CDR3 DNA is TGTGCCAGCAGCTCACAGGGGAATTCACCCCTCCACTTT.

About this clonotype itself: A junction boundary mismatches the germline segment, possibly from a read error. V and J are TRBV10-3 and TRBJ2-3; maybe TRBD2 (6 bases). This CDR3 comprises 15 residues. Looked up from germline, CDR1 is ENHRY and CDR2 is SYGVKD. In DNA, the CDR3 is TGTGCCACCAGTGAATCCGGGACTAGCACAGATACGCAGTATTTT. It translates to CATSESGTSTDTQYF.

V usage is TRBV20-1 and J usage is TRBJ1-6; perhaps TRBD1 as D (5 bases). This CDR3 has 13 amino acids. Germline-derived CDR1 and CDR2 are DFQATT and SNEGSKA (reference sequence). V was pared by 7 bases and J by 6 bases, with 13 bases between. The CDR3 loop reads CSGTPGTNSPLHF. As DNA, the CDR3 is TGCAGTGGCACCCCGGGGACTAATTCACCCCTCCACTTT.

There are many counts of this clonotype. The chain uses TRBV7-6 and TRBJ1-2; D call uncertain. This CDR3 is built from 13 residues. V lost 5 bases and J 4 bases, leaving 11 bases between the germline ends. CDR1 is SGHVS and CDR2 is FNYEAQ in the germline V gene. The DNA of the CDR3 is TGTGCCAGCAGCACCATAGAGGGCTATGGCTACACCTTC. It specifies CASSTIEGYGYTF. Variable domain in full (rest from reference TRBV7-6 and TRBJ1-2): GAGVSQSPRYKVTKRGQDVALRCDPISGHVSLYWYRQALGQGPEFLTYFNYEAQQDKSGLPNDRFSAERPEGSISTLTIQRTEQRDSAMYRCASSTIEGYGYTFGSGTRLTVV.

The chain joins TRBV10-3 to TRBJ2-7, with 9 bases that match TRBD1. This CDR3 spans 15 amino acids. CDR1 and CDR2 from the germline V gene are ENHRY and SYGVKD. V gave up 6 bases and J gave up 7 bases; unmatched junction bases: 13. The CDR3 loop is CAIRAGTGHTGEQYF. As DNA, the CDR3 is TGTGCCATCAGGGCCGGGACAGGGCACACCGGGGAGCAGTACTTC.

As for this clonotype: The final CDR3 position lacks the conserved phenylalanine or tryptophan, pointing to a likely read error. The chain is built from TRBV7-3 and TRBJ2-5; D ambiguous. Germline V gene sequence: CDR1 SGHTA, CDR2 FQGTGA. The V end lost 6 bases, the J end lost 4 bases, and 21 bases lay between the germline ends. This CDR3 has 16 residues. The CDR3 region is CASSSLVKGLRETQYS. CDR3 nucleotides: TGTGCCAGCAGTTCCCTCGTAAAAGGGCTTAGAGAGACCCAGTACTCC.